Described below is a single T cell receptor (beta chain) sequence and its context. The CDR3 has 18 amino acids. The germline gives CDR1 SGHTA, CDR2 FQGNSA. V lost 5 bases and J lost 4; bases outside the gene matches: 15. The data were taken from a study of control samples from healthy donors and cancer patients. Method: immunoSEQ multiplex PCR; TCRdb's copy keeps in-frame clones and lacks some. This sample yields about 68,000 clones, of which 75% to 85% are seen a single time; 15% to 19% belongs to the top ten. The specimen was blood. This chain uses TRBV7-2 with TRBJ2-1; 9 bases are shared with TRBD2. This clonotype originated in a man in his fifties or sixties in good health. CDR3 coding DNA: TGTGCCAGCAGCCAGTCGGGTAGCGGGAGTTTTAGGTACAATGAGCAGTTCTTC. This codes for CASSQSGSGSFRYNEQFF.